The 5 T cell receptor beta chains listed next were all sequenced from one sample in a study of neurological immune-mediated disorders. MiXCR was run by TCRdb on the 5' RACE reads, yielding one entry per CDR3 protein. Of tens of thousands of distinct CDR3 sequences in the sample, roughly 3% were seen once. Material: PBMCs. The origin of the receptors is a woman aged 50 to 60 with multiple sclerosis.

There are many counts of this clonotype. The V and J genes are TRBV7-2 and TRBJ2-3; 7 bases map to TRBD1. Trimming removed 5 bases from V and 6 bases from J; junction bases left unmatched: 8. From germline, CDR1 is SGHTA and CDR2 FQGNSA. CDR3 length: 14 amino acids. CDR3 in amino acids: CASSVGGQIDTQYF. For the CDR3, the DNA is TGTGCCAGCAGCGTAGGGGGACAGATTGATACGCAGTATTTT. The complete variable domain, with remaining parts taken from reference TRBV7-2 and TRBJ2-3, reads GAGVSQSPSNKVTEKGKDVELRCDPISGHTALYWYRQSLGQGLEFLIYFQGNSAPDKSGLPSDRFSAERTGGSVSTLTIQRTQQEDSAVYLCASSVGGQIDTQYFGPGTRLTVL.

With respect to this clonotype: This may arise from a read error, as a much more abundant clone is one base away. The V and J genes are TRBV20-1 and TRBJ1-6; 7 nucleotides align to TRBD1. CDR1 and CDR2 from the germline V gene are DFQATT and SNEGSKA (reference sequence). The CDR3 is 12 amino acids. The CDR3 is CSARRQGSPLNF. The CDR3 nucleotides read TGCAGTGCTAGGCGACAGGGATCACCCCTCAACTTT.

This clonotype was found many times. This chain joins TRBV20-1 and TRBJ2-5; maybe TRBD2 (6 bases). CDR3 length: 14 amino acids. Trimming took 6 bases from V and 6 from J, leaving 20 bases between them. CDR1 DFQATT and CDR2 SNEGSKA come from the germline V gene (reference sequence). The CDR3 loop is CSAVNGEGRKTQYF. As DNA, the CDR3 is TGCAGTGCCGTAAACGGAGAAGGGAGGAAGACCCAGTACTTC.

The chain couples TRBV5-1 to TRBJ2-7, with 12 bases matching TRBD2. The CDR3 runs to 16 residues. Trimming removed 0 bases from V and 2 bases from J; junction bases left unmatched: 3. Germline V gene lookup returns CDR1 SGHRS and CDR2 YFSETQ. In DNA, the CDR3 is TGCGCCAGCAGCTTGGATCTAGCGGGAGGGCCCTACGAGCAGTACTTC. As protein: CASSLDLAGGPYEQYF. Using reference TRBV5-1 and TRBJ2-7 for the parts outside the CDR3, the full variable domain is KAGVTQTPRYLIKTRGQQVTLSCSPISGHRSVSWYQQTPGQGLQFLFEYFSETQRNKGNFPGRFSGRQFSNSRSEMNVSTLELGDSALYLCASSLDLAGGPYEQYFGPGTRLTVT.

This clonotype occurred a few times. This may be a read error: a much more frequent sequence differs by one nucleotide. The chain couples TRBV20-1 to TRBJ2-1; possible D gene TRBD1, 6 bases. V lost 3 bases to trimming and J lost 6 bases, with 18 bases between them. There are 15 residues in the CDR3. CDR1 and CDR2 from the germline V gene are DFQATT and SNEGSKA (reference sequence). CDR3 protein: CSASLEDQGLNEQFF. DNA for the CDR3: TGCAGTGCTAGTCTCGAGGACCAGGGGCTCAATGAGCAGTTCTTC.